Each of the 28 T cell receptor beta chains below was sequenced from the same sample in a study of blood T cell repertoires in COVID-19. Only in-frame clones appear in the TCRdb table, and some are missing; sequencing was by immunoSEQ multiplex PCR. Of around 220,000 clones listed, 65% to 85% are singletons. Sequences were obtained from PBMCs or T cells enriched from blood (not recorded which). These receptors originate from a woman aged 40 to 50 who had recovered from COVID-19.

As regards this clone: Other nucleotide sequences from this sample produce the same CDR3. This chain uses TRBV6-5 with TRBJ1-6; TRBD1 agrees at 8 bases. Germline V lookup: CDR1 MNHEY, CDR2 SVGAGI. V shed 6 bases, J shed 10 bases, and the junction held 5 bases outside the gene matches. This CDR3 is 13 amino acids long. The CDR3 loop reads CASRGTGVSPLHF. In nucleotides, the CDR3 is TGTGCCAGCAGAGGGACAGGTGTCTCACCCCTCCACTTT.

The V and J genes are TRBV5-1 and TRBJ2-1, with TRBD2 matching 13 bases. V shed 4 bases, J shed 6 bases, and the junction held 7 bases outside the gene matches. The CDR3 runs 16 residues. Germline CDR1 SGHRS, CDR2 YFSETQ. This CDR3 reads CASSPRTSGSSNEQFF. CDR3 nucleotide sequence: TGCGCCAGCAGCCCGCGGACTAGCGGGAGCTCCAATGAGCAGTTCTTC.

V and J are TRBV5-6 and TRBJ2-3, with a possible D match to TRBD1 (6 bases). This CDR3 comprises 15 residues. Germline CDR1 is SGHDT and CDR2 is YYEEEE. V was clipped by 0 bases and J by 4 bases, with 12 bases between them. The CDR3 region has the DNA TGTGCCAGCAGCTTGGCCAGGGGCGCCTCAGATACGCAGTATTTT. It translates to CASSLARGASDTQYF.

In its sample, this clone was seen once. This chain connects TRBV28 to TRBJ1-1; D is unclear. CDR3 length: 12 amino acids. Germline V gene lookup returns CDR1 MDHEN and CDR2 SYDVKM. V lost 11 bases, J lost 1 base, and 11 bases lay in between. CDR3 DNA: TGTGCCGTTCGGGAGGCGAACACTGAAGCTTTCTTT. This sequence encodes CAVREANTEAFF.

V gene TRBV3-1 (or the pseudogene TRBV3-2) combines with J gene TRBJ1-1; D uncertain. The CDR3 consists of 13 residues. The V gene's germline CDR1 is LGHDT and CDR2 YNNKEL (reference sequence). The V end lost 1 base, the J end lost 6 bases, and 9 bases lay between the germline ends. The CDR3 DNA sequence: TGTGCCAGCAGCCAAGGTCCGGTTCCTGAAGCTTTCTTT. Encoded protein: CASSQGPVPEAFF.

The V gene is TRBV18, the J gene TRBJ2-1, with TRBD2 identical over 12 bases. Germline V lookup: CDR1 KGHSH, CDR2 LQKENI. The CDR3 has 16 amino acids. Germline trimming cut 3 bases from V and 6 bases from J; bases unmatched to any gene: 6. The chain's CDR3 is CASSPPWTSGTNEQFF. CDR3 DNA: TGTGCCAGCTCACCTCCTTGGACTAGCGGGACCAATGAGCAGTTCTTC.

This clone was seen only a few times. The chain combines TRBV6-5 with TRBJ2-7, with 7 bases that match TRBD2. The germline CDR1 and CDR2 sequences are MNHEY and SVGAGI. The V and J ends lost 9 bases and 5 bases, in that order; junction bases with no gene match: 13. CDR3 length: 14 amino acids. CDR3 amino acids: CARTLPREKHEQYF. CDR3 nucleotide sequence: TGTGCCAGAACCCTCCCGCGGGAGAAGCACGAGCAGTACTTC.

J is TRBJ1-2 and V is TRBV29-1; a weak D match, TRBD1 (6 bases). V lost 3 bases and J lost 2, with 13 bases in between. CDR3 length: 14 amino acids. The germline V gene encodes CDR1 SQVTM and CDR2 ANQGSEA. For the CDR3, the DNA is TGCAGCGTTGACGAACACAGGGAGAACTATGGCTACACCTTC. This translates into CSVDEHRENYGYTF.

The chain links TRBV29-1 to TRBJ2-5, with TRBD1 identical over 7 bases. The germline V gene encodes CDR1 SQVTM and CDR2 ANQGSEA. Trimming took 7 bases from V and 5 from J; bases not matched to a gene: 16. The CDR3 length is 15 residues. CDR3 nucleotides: TGCAGCGGGCAAACAGGGGCCGTGACTGGGGAGACCCAGTACTTC. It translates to CSGQTGAVTGETQYF.

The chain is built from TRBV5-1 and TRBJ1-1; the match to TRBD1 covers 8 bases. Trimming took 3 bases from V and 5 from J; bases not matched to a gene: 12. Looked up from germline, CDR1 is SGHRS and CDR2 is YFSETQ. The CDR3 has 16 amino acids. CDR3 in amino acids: CASSSTGQGVGTEAFF. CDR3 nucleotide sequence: TGCGCCAGCAGCTCTACCGGACAGGGCGTGGGGACTGAAGCTTTCTTT.

The CDR3 sequence: CASSLAGLRLGNTIYF. The DNA for the CDR3 is TGCGCCAGCAGCTTGGCCGGACTTCGCCTGGGAAACACCATATATTTT. The chain uses TRBV5-1 and TRBJ1-3; the D is unclear. Germline V CDR1 and CDR2: SGHRS, YFSETQ. Trimming took off 0 bases at V and 4 bases at J, with 14 bases between the two ends. The CDR3 length is 16 residues.

CDR3 in amino acids: CASSPGPEGYGYTF. The CDR3, as DNA: TGTGCCAGTAGTCCGGGACCGGAGGGATATGGCTACACCTTC. The chain couples TRBV19 to TRBJ1-2; tentative D call: TRBD1 (5 bases). Trimming cost V 5 bases and J 5 bases, with 15 bases left between them. The CDR3 is made up of 14 amino acids. The germline V gene encodes CDR1 LNHDA and CDR2 SQIVND (reference sequence).

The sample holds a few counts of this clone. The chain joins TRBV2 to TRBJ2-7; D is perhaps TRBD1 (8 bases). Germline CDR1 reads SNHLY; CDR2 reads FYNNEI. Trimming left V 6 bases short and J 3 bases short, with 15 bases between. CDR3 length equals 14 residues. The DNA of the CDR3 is TGTGCCAGCAGGCAGACAGGGGAGGGCTACGAGCAGTACTTC. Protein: CASRQTGEGYEQYF.

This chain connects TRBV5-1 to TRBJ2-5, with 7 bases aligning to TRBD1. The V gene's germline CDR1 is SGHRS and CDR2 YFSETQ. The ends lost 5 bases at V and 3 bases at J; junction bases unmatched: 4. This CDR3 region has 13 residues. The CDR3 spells CASSAGTEETQYF. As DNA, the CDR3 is TGCGCCAGCAGTGCCGGGACAGAAGAGACCCAGTACTTC.

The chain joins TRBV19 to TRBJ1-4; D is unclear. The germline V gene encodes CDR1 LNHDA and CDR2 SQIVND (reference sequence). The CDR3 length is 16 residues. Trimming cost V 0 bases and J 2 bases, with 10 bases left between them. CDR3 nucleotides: TGTGCCAGTAGTATAGACCGGAGAGGGACTAATGAAAAACTGTTTTTT. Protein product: CASSIDRRGTNEKLFF.

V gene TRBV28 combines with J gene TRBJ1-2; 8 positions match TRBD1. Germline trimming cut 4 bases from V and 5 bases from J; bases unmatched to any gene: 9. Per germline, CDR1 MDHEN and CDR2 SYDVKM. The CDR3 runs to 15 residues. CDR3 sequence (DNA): TGTGCCAGCAGTTCAAGGGACAGGAAGAGTTATGGCTACACCTTC. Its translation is CASSSRDRKSYGYTF.

The CDR3 sequence is CASSPQPATNEKLFF. For the CDR3, the DNA is TGTGCCAGCAGCCCCCAACCAGCAACTAATGAAAAACTGTTTTTT. This chain uses TRBV7-6 with TRBJ1-4; no clear D. The CDR3 runs to 15 residues. Per the germline V gene, CDR1 is SGHVS and CDR2 is FNYEAQ. V lost 5 bases to trimming and J lost 0 bases, with 10 bases between them. The full variable domain, its missing parts supplied by reference TRBV7-6 and TRBJ1-4, is GAGVSQSPRYKVTKRGQDVALRCDPISGHVSLYWYRQALGQGPEFLTYFNYEAQQDKSGLPNDRFSAERPEGSISTLTIQRTEQRDSAMYRCASSPQPATNEKLFFGSGTQLSVL.

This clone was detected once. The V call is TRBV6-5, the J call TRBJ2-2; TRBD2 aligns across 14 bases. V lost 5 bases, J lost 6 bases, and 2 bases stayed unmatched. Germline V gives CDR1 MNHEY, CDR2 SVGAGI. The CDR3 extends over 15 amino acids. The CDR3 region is CASSRGLAGAGELFF. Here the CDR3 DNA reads TGTGCCAGCAGTAGGGGACTAGCGGGAGCCGGGGAGCTGTTTTTT.

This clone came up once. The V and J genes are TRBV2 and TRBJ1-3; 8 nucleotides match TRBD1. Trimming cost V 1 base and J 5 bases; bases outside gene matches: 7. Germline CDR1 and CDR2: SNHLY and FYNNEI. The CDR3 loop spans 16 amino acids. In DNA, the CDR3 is TGTGCCAGCAGTGAAGGGACAGGGCTAAACAGAAACACCATATATTTT. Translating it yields CASSEGTGLNRNTIYF.

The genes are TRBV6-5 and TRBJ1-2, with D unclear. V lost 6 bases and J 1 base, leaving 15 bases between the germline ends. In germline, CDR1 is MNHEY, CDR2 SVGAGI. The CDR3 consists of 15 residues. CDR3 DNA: TGTGCCAGCAGGCCTTACAGTCTCCTTAACTATGGCTACACCTTC. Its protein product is CASRPYSLLNYGYTF.

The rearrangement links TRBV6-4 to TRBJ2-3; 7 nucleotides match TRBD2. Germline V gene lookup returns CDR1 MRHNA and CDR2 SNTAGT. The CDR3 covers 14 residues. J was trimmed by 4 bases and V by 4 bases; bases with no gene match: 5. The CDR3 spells CASSVAGEADTQYF. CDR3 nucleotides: TGTGCCAGCAGTGTGGCGGGAGAAGCAGATACGCAGTATTTT.

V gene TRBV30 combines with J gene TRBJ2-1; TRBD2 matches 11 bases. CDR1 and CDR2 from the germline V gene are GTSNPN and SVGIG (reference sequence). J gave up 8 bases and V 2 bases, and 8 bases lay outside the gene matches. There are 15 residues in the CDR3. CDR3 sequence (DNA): TGTGCCTGGAGTACGCTAGCGGGAGGAGGGGATGAGCAGTTCTTC. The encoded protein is CAWSTLAGGGDEQFF.

CDR3 amino acids: CAATSGANVLTF. The CDR3, as DNA: TGTGCAGCGACCTCTGGGGCCAACGTCCTGACTTTC. The rearrangement joins TRBV7-9 to TRBJ2-6; no reliable D call. Germline assignment: CDR1 SEHNR and CDR2 FQNEAQ (reference sequence). The CDR3 is made up of 12 amino acids.

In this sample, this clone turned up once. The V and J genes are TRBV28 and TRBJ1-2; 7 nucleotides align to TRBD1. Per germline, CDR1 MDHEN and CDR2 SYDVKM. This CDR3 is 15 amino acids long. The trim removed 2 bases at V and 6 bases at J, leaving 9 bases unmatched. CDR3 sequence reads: CASSLADNRGHGYTF. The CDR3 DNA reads TGTGCCAGCAGTTTAGCAGATAACAGGGGACATGGCTACACCTTC.

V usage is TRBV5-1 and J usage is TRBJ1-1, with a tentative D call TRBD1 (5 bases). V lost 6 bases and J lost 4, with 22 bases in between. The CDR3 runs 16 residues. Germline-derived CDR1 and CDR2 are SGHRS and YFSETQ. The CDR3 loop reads CASKTGPGQRGTEAFF. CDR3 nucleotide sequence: TGCGCCAGCAAGACCGGGCCCGGGCAAAGGGGCACTGAAGCTTTCTTT.

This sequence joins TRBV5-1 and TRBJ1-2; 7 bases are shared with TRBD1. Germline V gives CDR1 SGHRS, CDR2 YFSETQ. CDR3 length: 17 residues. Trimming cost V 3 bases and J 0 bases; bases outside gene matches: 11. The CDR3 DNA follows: TGCGCCAGCAGCTCCGGGACAGACCTCAGAGCTAACTATGGCTACACCTTC. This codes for CASSSGTDLRANYGYTF.

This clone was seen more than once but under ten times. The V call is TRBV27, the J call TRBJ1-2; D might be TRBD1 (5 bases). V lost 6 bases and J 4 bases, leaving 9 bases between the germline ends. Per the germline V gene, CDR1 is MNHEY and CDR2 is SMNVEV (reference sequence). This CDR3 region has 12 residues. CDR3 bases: TGTGCCAGCAGACAGGACCGCTATGGCTACACCTTC. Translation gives CASRQDRYGYTF.

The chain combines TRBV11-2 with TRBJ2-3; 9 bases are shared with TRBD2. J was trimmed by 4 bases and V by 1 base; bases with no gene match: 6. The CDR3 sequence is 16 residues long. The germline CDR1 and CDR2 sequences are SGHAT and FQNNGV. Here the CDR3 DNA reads TGTGCCAGCAGCTTAGGGGTCGCGGGAGGGTCAGATACGCAGTATTTT. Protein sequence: CASSLGVAGGSDTQYF.